The 29 T cell receptor beta chains reported below all come from one sample, sequenced in a study of cytotoxic CD8 clonotypes in ibrutinib-treated CLL. Clones were read by immunoSEQ multiplex PCR, and TCRdb kept only the in-frame ones, dropping some. The profile shows approximately 190,000 clones, about four fifths of them singletons. The sequences come from PBMCs, collected after 12 months of ibrutinib treatment. Receptors originate from a human donor with chronic lymphocytic leukemia.

In this sample, this clone turned up once. J is TRBJ1-4 and V is TRBV25-1, with no clear D. CDR3 length: 12 amino acids. V shed 3 bases and J shed 7 bases, with 6 bases lying between them. The germline gives CDR1 MGHDK, CDR2 SYGVNS. This CDR3 is CASSDYFEKLFF. The DNA of the CDR3 is TGTGCCAGCAGTGATTATTTTGAAAAACTGTTTTTT.

V usage is TRBV10-1 and J usage is TRBJ2-5; 7 positions agree with TRBD1. CDR3 length equals 14 residues. Looked up from germline, CDR1 is WNHNN and CDR2 is SYGVQD (reference sequence). Trimming cost V 7 bases and J 5 bases; bases outside gene matches: 10. CDR3 coding DNA: TGCGCCAGCAAAATGACAGGGTGGGTGGAGACCCAGTACTTC. This encodes CASKMTGWVETQYF.

The gene calls are TRBV18 and TRBJ2-7, with D possibly matching TRBD1 (6 bases). V lost 2 bases and J lost 4, with 12 bases in between. Germline V gene sequence: CDR1 KGHSH, CDR2 LQKENI. The CDR3 consists of 14 residues. In DNA form, the CDR3 reads TGTGCCAGCTCACCAACAGGGAACCTATACGAGCAGTACTTC. It specifies CASSPTGNLYEQYF.

This chain links TRBV5-1 with TRBJ1-1; D ambiguous. The germline V and J ends were trimmed by 5 bases and 3 bases, with 5 bases remaining between them. Germline CDR1 reads SGHRS; CDR2 reads YFSETQ. The CDR3 covers 11 residues. CDR3 DNA: TGCGCCAGCAGAATGGACACTGAAGCTTTCTTT. Protein product: CASRMDTEAFF.

This clone came up a few times. The chain carries TRBV5-1 and TRBJ2-7, with 9 bases that match TRBD1. The V segment lost 4 bases and the J segment 5 bases; nucleotides outside the gene matches: 13. The germline CDR1 and CDR2 sequences are SGHRS and YFSETQ. There are 16 residues in the CDR3. CDR3 in amino acids: CASSPLPQGAPHEQYF. Here the CDR3 DNA reads TGCGCCAGCAGCCCTCTTCCACAGGGGGCGCCCCACGAGCAGTACTTC.

This chain joins TRBV1 and TRBJ2-7. TRBV1 is labeled a pseudogene. The CDR3 spans 17 residues. As DNA, the CDR3 is TGCACCAGCAGCCAAGATAACCAGATTATTAGCTCCTACGAGCAGTACTTC. This sequence encodes CTSSQDNQIISSYEQYF.

The chain employs TRBV28 and TRBJ2-7; the match to TRBD2 covers 10 bases. Losses at the gene ends were 7 bases for V and 0 bases for J; bases not matched to a gene: 6. From germline, CDR1 is MDHEN and CDR2 SYDVKM. This CDR3 spans 15 amino acids. Here the CDR3 DNA reads TGTGCCAGCACCAAACTAGCGGGAAGCTCCTACGAGCAGTACTTC. It specifies CASTKLAGSSYEQYF.

The CDR3 coding sequence is TGTGCCAGCAGAGACAGACGAACTAACTATGGCTACACCTTC. Translated: CASRDRRTNYGYTF. The chain carries TRBV28 and TRBJ1-2, with D maybe TRBD1 (5 bases). The germline V and J ends were trimmed by 6 bases and 0 bases, with 11 bases remaining between them. This CDR3 comprises 14 residues. Looked up from germline, CDR1 is MDHEN and CDR2 is SYDVKM.

The chain combines TRBV27 with TRBJ2-7, with a tentative D call TRBD1 (6 bases). Trimming took off 4 bases at V and 1 base at J, with 14 bases between the two ends. The CDR3 totals 15 residues. Germline V gives CDR1 MNHEY, CDR2 SMNVEV (reference sequence). CDR3 amino acids: CASSSRARGSYEQYF. DNA of the CDR3: TGTGCCAGCAGTTCCCGGGCCAGGGGATCCTACGAGCAGTACTTC.

V and J are TRBV7-6 and TRBJ2-7, with TRBD2 matching over 7 bases. Unmatched junction bases numbered 9, after V lost 3 bases and J lost 1 base. This CDR3 spans 16 amino acids. Per germline, CDR1 SGHVS and CDR2 FNYEAQ. The CDR3 spells CASSFSSGAGSYEQYF. The DNA of the CDR3 is TGTGCCAGCAGCTTTTCCAGCGGGGCCGGTTCCTACGAGCAGTACTTC.

The V gene is TRBV9, the J gene TRBJ2-1, with 7 bases fitting TRBD2. Germline V gives CDR1 SGDLS, CDR2 YYNGEE. This CDR3 comprises 12 residues. The V and J ends lost 3 bases and 8 bases, in that order; junction bases with no gene match: 2. The CDR3 DNA reads TGTGCCAGCAGCGCGGGGGGAGATGAGCAGTTCTTC. Translation: CASSAGGDEQFF.

This clone came up a few times. This chain joins TRBV27 and TRBJ1-5, with no clear D. From germline, CDR1 is MNHEY and CDR2 SMNVEV (reference sequence). Trimming stripped 5 bases from V and 4 bases from J, with 12 bases between. This CDR3 region has 14 residues. In nucleotides, the CDR3 is TGTGCCAGCAGTCCGTCTTCTGGAAATCAGCCCCAGCATTTT. This encodes CASSPSSGNQPQHF.

V gene TRBV7-6 combines with J gene TRBJ2-7, with D perhaps matching TRBD1 (5 bases). Germline-derived CDR1 and CDR2 are SGHVS and FNYEAQ. With 5 bases removed from V and 2 bases from J, the gap between germline ends came to 16 bases. The CDR3 extends over 15 amino acids. The CDR3 is CASSDGPKDTYEQYF. The CDR3 DNA sequence: TGTGCCAGCAGCGATGGCCCGAAGGACACCTACGAGCAGTACTTC.

This clone occurred once. The chain uses TRBV28 and TRBJ1-5, with 9 nucleotides matching TRBD1. Germline V gene data show CDR1 as MDHEN and CDR2 as SYDVKM. The CDR3 loop spans 15 amino acids. Germline trimming cut 6 bases from V and 6 bases from J; bases unmatched to any gene: 9. In DNA form, the CDR3 reads TGTGCCAGCAGCCCACCGGGACAGGGCCGTCAGCCCCAGCATTTT. This codes for CASSPPGQGRQPQHF.

The chain is built from TRBV4-1 and TRBJ1-1; D not resolved. The ends were cut back, 2 bases at V and 4 bases at J, with 11 bases in the middle. In germline, CDR1 is MGHRA, CDR2 YSYEKL. The CDR3 contains 14 residues. The CDR3 here is CASSQSGVATEAFF. The CDR3 DNA follows: TGCGCCAGCAGCCAATCAGGCGTCGCCACTGAAGCTTTCTTT.

The gene calls are TRBV6-5 and TRBJ1-2; D ambiguous. The ends were cut back, 0 bases at V and 2 bases at J, with 10 bases in the middle. CDR1 MNHEY and CDR2 SVGAGI come from the germline V gene. CDR3 length: 15 residues. The CDR3 coding sequence is TGTGCCAGCAGTTACTCCCCCCGGGCGAACTATGGCTACACCTTC. Encoded protein: CASSYSPRANYGYTF.

This rearrangement joins TRBV11-3 to TRBJ2-7; D is unresolved. V lost 7 bases and J lost 7, with 17 bases in between. The length of the CDR3 is 13 residues. Germline CDR1 is SGHNT and CDR2 is YENEEA. CDR3 bases: TGTGCCAGCACCGTCGGGTCTGCGAGGGAGCAGTACTTC. Residues: CASTVGSAREQYF.

J is TRBJ1-2 and V is TRBV9; D remains ambiguous. Germline V lookup: CDR1 SGDLS, CDR2 YYNGEE. Trimming removed 3 bases from V and 8 bases from J, with 17 bases in between. This CDR3 contains 14 residues. CDR3 nucleotide sequence: TGTGCCAGCAGCGCCCATGACCCGATTGAGGGCTACACCTTC. Translating it yields CASSAHDPIEGYTF.

This clone was detected only once. This chain connects TRBV12-1 to TRBJ2-2; the D call TRBD2 from the table was never checked on the DNA. TRBV12-1 is given as a pseudogene. CDR3 length equals 16 residues. The CDR3 nucleotides read TGTGCCAGCAGCTTGGGACTACGGGGATCCACCGGGGAGCTGTTTTTT. Its protein is CASSLGLRGSTGELFF.

The chain links TRBV28 to TRBJ2-7; tentatively, D is TRBD1 (7 bases). Germline assignment: CDR1 MDHEN and CDR2 SYDVKM. V lost 2 bases, J lost 1 base, and 15 bases lay in between. CDR3 length: 16 amino acids. The CDR3 DNA reads TGTGCCAGCAGTTTAAGGGGCGGGACAGCATCCTACGAGCAGTACTTC. Translation gives CASSLRGGTASYEQYF.

The chain links TRBV2 to TRBJ2-7, with a possible D match to TRBD1 (7 bases). Germline V lookup: CDR1 SNHLY, CDR2 FYNNEI. The CDR3 contains 13 residues. Trimming shortened V by 4 bases and J by 4 bases, and 11 bases separated the two germline ends. CDR3 in amino acids: CASSVSGGYEQYF. CDR3 nucleotides: TGTGCCAGCAGTGTGTCAGGGGGGTACGAGCAGTACTTC.

The chain is built from TRBV5-1 and TRBJ2-5; D unclear. This CDR3 contains 13 residues. Trimming cost V 4 bases and J 0 bases, with 7 bases left between them. The V gene's germline CDR1 is SGHRS and CDR2 YFSETQ. CDR3 sequence reads: CASSADYQETQYF. CDR3 DNA sequence: TGCGCCAGCAGCGCCGACTACCAAGAGACCCAGTACTTC.

J is TRBJ1-1 and V is TRBV7-6; TRBD1 agrees at 8 bases. The CDR3 contains 15 residues. From germline, CDR1 is SGHVS and CDR2 FNYEAQ. The ends lost 2 bases at V and 7 bases at J; junction bases unmatched: 9. CDR3 sequence reads: CASSLRPGQGVEAFF. CDR3 DNA: TGTGCCAGCAGCTTAAGACCCGGACAGGGAGTTGAAGCTTTCTTT.

This clone occurred once. The chain links TRBV28 to TRBJ2-6; D not resolved. V shed 7 bases and J shed 0 bases, with 7 bases lying between them. Germline assignment: CDR1 MDHEN and CDR2 SYDVKM. CDR3 length equals 14 residues. The CDR3 loop is CASMRNSGANVLTF. The CDR3 DNA is TGTGCCAGCATGAGGAACTCTGGGGCCAACGTCCTGACTTTC.

As to this clone: At one boundary the junction diverges from the germline segment, which might be a read error. The CDR3 sequence: CASSHGLAGASSEQYF. CDR3 nucleotides: TGTGCCAGCAGCCACGGACTAGCGGGTGCTTCCTCCGAGCAGTACTTC. The gene calls are TRBV4-2 and TRBJ2-7, with 11 positions matching TRBD2. CDR1 and CDR2 (germline): LGHNA, YNFKEQ. CDR3 length equals 16 residues.

The rearrangement uses TRBV28 and TRBJ1-2; D is undetermined. V gave up 2 bases and J gave up 3 bases, with 10 bases separating them. CDR1 is MDHEN and CDR2 is SYDVKM in the germline V gene. The CDR3 runs to 14 residues. The CDR3 DNA is TGTGCCAGCAGTTTAGGTGCCAGCCACTATGGCTACACCTTC. It translates to CASSLGASHYGYTF.

The chain uses TRBV4-2 and TRBJ2-5; TRBD1 aligns across 8 bases. Trimming cost V 2 bases and J 5 bases; bases outside gene matches: 13. The length of the CDR3 is 17 residues. The germline gives CDR1 LGHNA, CDR2 YNFKEQ. The CDR3 bases are TGTGCCAGCAGCCAACATACATACGGACAGGGTTTGGAGACCCAGTACTTC. Translating it yields CASSQHTYGQGLETQYF.

This clone was detected only a few times. The chain joins TRBV5-1 to TRBJ2-5; 9 nucleotides match TRBD1. The CDR3 is 14 amino acids. Germline assignment: CDR1 SGHRS and CDR2 YFSETQ. With V trimmed by 6 bases and J by 3 bases, 6 bases remained unmatched. This chain's CDR3 is CASTSGTGKETQYF. The CDR3 coding sequence is TGCGCCAGCACCTCCGGGACAGGGAAAGAGACCCAGTACTTC.

This chain joins TRBV5-1 and TRBJ2-1, with 7 bases lining up with TRBD1. Germline V gene data show CDR1 as SGHRS and CDR2 as YFSETQ. The CDR3 loop spans 16 amino acids. The junction had 8 bases not matched to a gene; V was cut back by 0 bases and J by 5 bases. The CDR3 DNA follows: TGCGCCAGCAGCTTGGGACAGGGATCGGTTAACAATGAGCAGTTCTTC. Translated: CASSLGQGSVNNEQFF.